This is a list of T cell receptor beta chains from one sample in a study of control samples from healthy donors and cancer patients. Sequencing used immunoSEQ multiplex PCR; TCRdb keeps in-frame clones, though not all of them. The sample holds under 450,000 clones; roughly 90% are singletons and the top ten take just under 6.5%. The sample was PBMCs. The source of these receptors is a man in his forties with head and neck cancer. CDR3s include the opening cysteine and the closing phenylalanine or tryptophan. The D gene is left open where the match is weak. Not all rows give a size; the values are once, few, many and, for expanded clones, a class.

CDR3aa | CDR3nt | d_gene | abundance | j_gene | v_gene
CASSLWTSGTNNEQFF | TGTGCCAGCAGCCTTTGGACTAGCGGGACAAACAATGAGCAGTTCTTC | TRBD2 | . | TRBJ2-1 | TRBV7-6
CASSLVGNWETQYF | TGTGCTAGCAGCTTAGTTGGGAACTGGGAGACCCAGTACTTC | . | . | TRBJ2-5 | TRBV7-7
CASSPRSGFPSGANVLTF | TGTGCCAGCAGCCCCCGATCGGGGTTTCCCTCTGGGGCCAACGTCCTGACTTTC | . | . | TRBJ2-6 | TRBV7-3
CASSDSGGTSTDTQYF | TGTGCCAGCAGTGACTCGGGGGGGACTAGCACAGATACGCAGTATTTT | TRBD2 | few | TRBJ2-3 | TRBV6-4
CASSAAQQLGQETQYF | TGTGCCAGCAGTGCAGCTCAGCAGTTAGGGCAAGAGACCCAGTACTTC | . | . | TRBJ2-5 | TRBV28
CASSADRTNTYEQYF | TGTGCCAGCAGTGCTGACAGGACAAATACCTACGAGCAGTACTTC | . | . | TRBJ2-7 | TRBV25-1
CASSSIDTTNEKLFF | TGTGCCAGCAGTTCCATAGATACAACTAATGAAAAACTGTTTTTT | . | . | TRBJ1-4 | TRBV6-5
CASSFSTGSGAYTF | TGTGCCAGCAGCTTCTCAACAGGGAGCGGGGCCTACACCTTC | . | . | TRBJ1-2 | TRBV7-8
CASSLEGLHEQYF | TGTGCCAGCAGCCTGGAAGGGCTTCACGAGCAGTACTTC | . | . | TRBJ2-7 | TRBV7-9
CASSLWGVSDNEQFF | TGTGCCAGCAGTTTATGGGGGGTCAGTGACAATGAGCAGTTCTTC | . | . | TRBJ2-1 | TRBV27
CATSRVAAGEQYF | TGTGCCACCAGCAGAGTTGCGGCAGGCGAGCAGTACTTC | . | . | TRBJ2-7 | TRBV15
CASMSPDRNSPLHF | TGTGCCAGTATGTCCCCGGACAGAAATTCACCCCTCCACTTT | . | . | TRBJ1-6 | TRBV19
CASKPGLTGQYEQYF | TGTGCCAGTAAGCCGGGATTGACAGGGCAATACGAGCAGTACTTC | TRBD1 | . | TRBJ2-7 | TRBV19
CASSHSLAKNIQYF | TGTGCCAGCAGTCACAGTTTAGCCAAAAACATTCAGTACTTC | . | . | TRBJ2-4 | TRBV6-5
CASSFEAIRTQYF | TGTGCCAGCAGTTTCGAGGCTATTAGGACCCAGTACTTC | . | . | TRBJ2-5 | TRBV28
CASSELGRDQETQYF | TGTGCCAGCAGTGAATTGGGCCGGGACCAAGAGACCCAGTACTTC | . | . | TRBJ2-5 | TRBV2
CSVSRRMNTEAFF | TGCAGCGTTAGCAGGAGGATGAACACTGAAGCTTTCTTT | . | . | TRBJ1-1 | TRBV29-1
CASSAGTGYAYEQYF | TGTGCCAGCAGCGCCGGGACAGGCTATGCCTACGAGCAGTACTTC | TRBD1 | . | TRBJ2-7 | TRBV5-8
CSAGPETGGYGYTF | TGCAGCGCCGGTCCAGAGACAGGGGGATATGGCTACACCTTC | TRBD1 | . | TRBJ1-2 | TRBV29-1
CASGSPRAPYEQYF | TGTGCTAGTGGTTCGCCGAGAGCGCCCTACGAGCAGTACTTC | . | . | TRBJ2-7 | TRBV12-5
CASSQGGFQEKLFF | TGCGCCAGCAGCCAAGGGGGGTTTCAGGAAAAACTGTTTTTT | . | once | TRBJ1-4 | TRBV4-3
CASSQDFPVSAQHF | TGCGCCAGCAGCCAAGATTTTCCGGTCTCGGCCCAGCATTTT | . | . | TRBJ1-5 | TRBV4-1
CASSPTSGRTPTYEQYF | TGTGCCAGCAGCCCGACTAGCGGGAGGACCCCCACCTACGAGCAGTACTTC | TRBD2 | . | TRBJ2-7 | TRBV5-4
CASSWDSSEQYF | TGTGCCAGCAGCTGGGACAGTTCCGAGCAGTACTTC | TRBD1 | . | TRBJ2-7 | TRBV6-6
CASTPTARGTEAFF | TGTGCCAGTACCCCCACTGCACGGGGCACTGAAGCTTTCTTT | . | . | TRBJ1-1 | TRBV19
CASRKQGTDTQYF | TGTGCCAGTAGAAAACAGGGCACAGATACGCAGTATTTT | . | . | TRBJ2-3 | TRBV19
CASSLVARSYEQYF | TGTGCCAGCAGCTTGGTAGCAAGGTCCTACGAGCAGTACTTC | . | . | TRBJ2-7 | TRBV5-6
CASTVNRDYGYTF | TGTGCCAGCACCGTAAACAGGGATTATGGCTACACCTTC | . | . | TRBJ1-2 | TRBV6-5
CASSFSGTQPYEQYF | TGTGCCAGCAGCTTTTCCGGGACACAACCCTACGAGCAGTACTTC | . | . | TRBJ2-7 | TRBV14
CAWSKGEVLGTEAFF | TGTGCCTGGAGTAAGGGTGAGGTGCTGGGCACTGAAGCTTTCTTT | . | . | TRBJ1-1 | TRBV30
CASSLPGSNQPQHF | TGTGCCAGCAGTTTACCCGGTAGCAATCAGCCCCAGCATTTT | . | . | TRBJ1-5 | TRBV27
CASSLASGTGEGGNTIYF | TGTGCCAGCAGCTTAGCCTCCGGGACAGGGGAAGGTGGAAACACCATATATTTT | TRBD1 | few | TRBJ1-3 | TRBV7-6
CASSHGGYEQYF | TGTGCCAGCAGCCATGGGGGCTACGAGCAGTACTTC | . | . | TRBJ2-7 | TRBV12-3/TRBV12-4
CASSRDRGSSGNTIYF | TGTGCCAGCAGCCGGGACAGGGGGTCCTCTGGAAACACCATATATTTT | TRBD1 | . | TRBJ1-3 | TRBV2
CASSGTGANYGYTF | TGTGCCAGCAGCGGAACAGGAGCTAACTATGGCTACACCTTC | . | . | TRBJ1-2 | TRBV28
CASSLFIRETQYF | TGTGCCAGCAGTTTGTTTATCAGAGAGACCCAGTACTTC | . | . | TRBJ2-5 | TRBV27
CASSEVVSTISLINF | TGTGCCAGCAGTGAGGTGGTCAGCACAATCAGCCTGATCAATTTT | . | . | TRBJ1-5 | TRBV2
CASSKDFTGGIPEAFF | TGTGCCAGCAGCAAAGATTTCACAGGGGGCATCCCTGAAGCTTTCTTT | . | once | TRBJ1-1 | TRBV21-1
CASSQDYRVGTDTQYF | TGCGCCAGCAGCCAAGATTACAGGGTAGGGACAGATACGCAGTATTTT | . | . | TRBJ2-3 | TRBV4-3
CAGRMTGFATNEKLFF | TGTGCCGGCAGGATGACAGGGTTCGCAACTAATGAAAAACTGTTTTTT | TRBD1 | . | TRBJ1-4 | TRBV27
CAWRGQPGNTIYF | TGTGCCTGGAGGGGACAGCCTGGAAACACCATATATTTT | TRBD1 | . | TRBJ1-3 | TRBV30
CASSRNRGVNTEAFF | TGTGCCAGCAGTCGAAACAGGGGAGTGAACACTGAAGCTTTCTTT | TRBD1 | . | TRBJ1-1 | TRBV27